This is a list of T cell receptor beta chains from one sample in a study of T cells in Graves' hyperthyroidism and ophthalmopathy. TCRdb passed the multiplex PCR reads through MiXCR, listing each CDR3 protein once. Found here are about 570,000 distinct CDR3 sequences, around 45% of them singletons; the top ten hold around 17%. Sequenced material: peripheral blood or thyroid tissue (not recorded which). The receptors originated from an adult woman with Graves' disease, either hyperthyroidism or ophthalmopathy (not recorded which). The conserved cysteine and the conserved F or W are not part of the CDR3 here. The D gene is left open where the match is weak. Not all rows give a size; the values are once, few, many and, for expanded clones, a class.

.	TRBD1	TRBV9	ASSSTTGKGGYT
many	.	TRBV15	ATSSPVGGLSGYT
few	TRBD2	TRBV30	AWFDETSGETY
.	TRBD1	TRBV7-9	ASRDREGMQETQY
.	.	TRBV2	ASSKDTANTGELF
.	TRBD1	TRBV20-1	SARPQWWDSFGTEAF
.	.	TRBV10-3	AINTGTEGMMETQY
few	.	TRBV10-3	AIRGTEAF
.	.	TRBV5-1	ASSEGVWQAYGYT
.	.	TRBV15	ATSRDLSGGGSPLH
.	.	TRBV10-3	AARGSQETQY
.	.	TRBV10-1	SVVQGAYGYT
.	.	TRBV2	ASSEERGSSYEQY
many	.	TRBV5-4	ASSLENGQPQH